These T cell receptor beta chains were read from a single sample in a study of blood T cell repertoires in COVID-19. Sequencing was performed with immunoSEQ multiplex PCR; in TCRdb, only in-frame clones are kept and a portion is missing. Of under 130,000 clones listed, about 75% were seen once; the top ten hold approximately 19%. Source material: peripheral blood. The receptors originated from a woman between 65 and 79 years old with acute or convalescent COVID-19. The CDR3 runs from the conserved cysteine through the conserved F or W. Each record gives: clone size, D gene, J gene, V gene, CDR3 DNA, CDR3 protein. A D gene is named only where the DNA matches it firmly. Rows may omit the clone size; those that give it use once, few, many or a size class.

. . TRBJ1-1 TRBV5-1 TGCGCCAGCAGCCCCCCGGGAGATGAAGCTTTCTTT CASSPPGDEAFF
few TRBD1 TRBJ1-1 TRBV2 TGTGCCAGCAGTGAAGCTCTGACAGGGAGTTCTGAAGCTTTCTTT CASSEALTGSSEAFF
. . TRBJ2-3 TRBV9 TGTGCCAGCAGCGCACTAGCTGGAGATACGCAGTATTTT CASSALAGDTQYF
few . TRBJ2-5 TRBV10-3 TGTGCCATCAGTACAGAGTCCCAAGAGACCCAGTACTTC CAISTESQETQYF
. . TRBJ2-3 TRBV19 TGTGCCAGTAGTAACCGGCAGGGAACAGATACGCAGTATTTT CASSNRQGTDTQYF
. TRBD1 TRBJ1-5 TRBV5-6 TGTGCCAGCAGCACCTACAGGGGCTCTAATAGCAATCAGCCCCAGCATTTT CASSTYRGSNSNQPQHF
. TRBD2 TRBJ2-7 TRBV5-1 TGCGCCAGTTTGCGCCGTTGGGTGGGCCGGGGGGGGGAGCAGTACTTC CASLRRWVGRGGEQYF
. TRBD2 TRBJ2-1 TRBV12-3/TRBV12-4 TGTGCCAGCAGTTTTCTAGCGGGTGAGCAGTTCTTC CASSFLAGEQFF
few . TRBJ1-5 TRBV19 TGTGCCAGTAGTCCGCAGGGGTGGAATCAGCCCCAGCATTTT CASSPQGWNQPQHF
. . TRBJ2-1 TRBV5-1 TGCGCCAGCAGCTTGGGGTACGGAGGAAGGTTCTTC CASSLGYGGRFF
. . TRBJ2-7 TRBV27 TGTGCCAGCAGTTTAATAGGCCCCCCCGGGGACGAGCAGTACTTC CASSLIGPPGDEQYF
. . TRBJ1-4 TRBV7-8 TGTGCCAGCAGCTTAGCCGGGGAGGCTCATGAAAAACTGTTTTTT CASSLAGEAHEKLFF
. . TRBJ1-5 TRBV6-5 TGTGCCAGCACCCGGGACTTGGACAATCAGCCCCAGCATTTT CASTRDLDNQPQHF
. . TRBJ2-1 TRBV11-2 TGTGCCAGCAGCTTAGACTCGGGCTCCTACAATGAGCAGTTCTTC CASSLDSGSYNEQFF
. . TRBJ2-5 TRBV3-1/TRBV3-2 TGTGCCAGCAGCCAAGCCCAGGCTGTGACCCAGTACTTC CASSQAQAVTQYF
once TRBD2 TRBJ2-3 TRBV27 TGTGCCAGCCGCGACACCGGACTAGCGAGCACAGATACGCAGTATTTT CASRDTGLASTDTQYF